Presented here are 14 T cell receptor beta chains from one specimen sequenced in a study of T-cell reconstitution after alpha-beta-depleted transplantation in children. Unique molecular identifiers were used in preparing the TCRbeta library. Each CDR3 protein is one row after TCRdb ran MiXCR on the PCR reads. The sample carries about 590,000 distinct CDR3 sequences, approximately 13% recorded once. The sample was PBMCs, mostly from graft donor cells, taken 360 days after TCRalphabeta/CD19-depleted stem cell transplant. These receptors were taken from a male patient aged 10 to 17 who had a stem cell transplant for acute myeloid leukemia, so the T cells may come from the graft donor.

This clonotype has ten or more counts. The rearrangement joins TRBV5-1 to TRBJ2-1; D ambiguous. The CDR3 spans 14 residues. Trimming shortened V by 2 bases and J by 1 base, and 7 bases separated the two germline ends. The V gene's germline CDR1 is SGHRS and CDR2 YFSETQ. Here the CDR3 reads CASSFDPSYNEQFF. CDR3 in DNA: TGCGCCAGCAGCTTCGATCCTTCCTACAATGAGCAGTTCTTC.

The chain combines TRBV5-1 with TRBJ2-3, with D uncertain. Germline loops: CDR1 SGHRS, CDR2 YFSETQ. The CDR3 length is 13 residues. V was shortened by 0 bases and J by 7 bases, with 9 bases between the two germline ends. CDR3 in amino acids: CASSLELVHTQYF. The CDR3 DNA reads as TGCGCCAGCAGCTTGGAGTTGGTACATACGCAGTATTTT. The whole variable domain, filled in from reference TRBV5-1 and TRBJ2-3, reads KAGVTQTPRYLIKTRGQQVTLSCSPISGHRSVSWYQQTPGQGLQFLFEYFSETQRNKGNFPGRFSGRQFSNSRSEMNVSTLELGDSALYLCASSLELVHTQYFGPGTRLTVL.

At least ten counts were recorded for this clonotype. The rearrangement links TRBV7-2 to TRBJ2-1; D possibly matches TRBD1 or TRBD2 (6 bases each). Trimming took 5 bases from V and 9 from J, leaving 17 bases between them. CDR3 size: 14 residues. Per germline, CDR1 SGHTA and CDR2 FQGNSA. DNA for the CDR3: TGTGCCAGCAGCAGGAGGGGGGACTTGGGTGAGCAGTTCTTC. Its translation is CASSRRGDLGEQFF.

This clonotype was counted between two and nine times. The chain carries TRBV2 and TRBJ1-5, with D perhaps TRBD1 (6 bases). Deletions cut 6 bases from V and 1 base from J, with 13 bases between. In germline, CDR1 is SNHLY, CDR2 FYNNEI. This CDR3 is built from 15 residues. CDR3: CASSPTGPSNQPQHF. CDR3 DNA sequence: TGTGCCAGCAGCCCTACAGGGCCGAGCAATCAGCCCCAGCATTTT.

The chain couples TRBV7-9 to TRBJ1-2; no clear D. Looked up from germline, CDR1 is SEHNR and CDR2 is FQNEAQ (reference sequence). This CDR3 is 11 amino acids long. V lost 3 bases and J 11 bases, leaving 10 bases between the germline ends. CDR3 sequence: CASSFGLGYTF. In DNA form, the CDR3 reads TGTGCCAGCAGCTTCGGACTAGGGTACACCTTC.

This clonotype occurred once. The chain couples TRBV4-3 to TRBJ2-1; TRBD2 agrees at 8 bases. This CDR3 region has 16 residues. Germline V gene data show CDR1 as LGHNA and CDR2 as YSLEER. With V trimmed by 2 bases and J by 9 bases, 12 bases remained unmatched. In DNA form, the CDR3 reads TGCGCCAGCAGCCAAATATCAGAGCGGGAGCAGGGTGAGCAGTTCTTC. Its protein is CASSQISEREQGEQFF.

CDR3 amino acids: CACSAENEKLFF. CDR3 DNA sequence: TGTGCCTGCTCGGCCGAGAATGAAAAACTGTTTTTT. The chain combines TRBV12-3 or TRBV12-4 with TRBJ1-4; no reliable D call. This CDR3 contains 12 residues. The V gene lost 11 bases and the J gene lost 5 bases, with 12 bases spanning the gap.

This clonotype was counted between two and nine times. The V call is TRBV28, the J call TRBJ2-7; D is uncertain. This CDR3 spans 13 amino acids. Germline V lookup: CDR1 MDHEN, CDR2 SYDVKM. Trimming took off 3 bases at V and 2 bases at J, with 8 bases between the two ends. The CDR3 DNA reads TGTGCCAGCAGTTTGCGTAGAACCTACGAGCAGTACTTC. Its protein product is CASSLRRTYEQYF.

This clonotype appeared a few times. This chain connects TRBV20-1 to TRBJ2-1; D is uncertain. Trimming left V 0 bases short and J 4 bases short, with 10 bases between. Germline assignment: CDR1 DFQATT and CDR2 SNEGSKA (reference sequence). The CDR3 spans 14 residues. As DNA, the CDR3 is TGCAGTGCTAGAGATCAGGAGACTTACAATGAGCAGTTCTTC. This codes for CSARDQETYNEQFF.

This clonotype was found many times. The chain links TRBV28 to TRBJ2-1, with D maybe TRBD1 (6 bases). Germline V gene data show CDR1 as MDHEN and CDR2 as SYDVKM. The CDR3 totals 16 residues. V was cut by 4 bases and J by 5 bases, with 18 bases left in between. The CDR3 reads CASSSFRGLENNEQFF. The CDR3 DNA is TGTGCCAGCAGTTCTTTCAGGGGTCTAGAGAACAATGAGCAGTTCTTC.

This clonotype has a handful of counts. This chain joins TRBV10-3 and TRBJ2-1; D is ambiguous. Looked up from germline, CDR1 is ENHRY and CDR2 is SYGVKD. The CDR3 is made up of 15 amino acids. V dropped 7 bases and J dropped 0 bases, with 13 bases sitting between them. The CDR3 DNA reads TGTGCCATCAACCCGGACCGGAGCTCCTACAATGAGCAGTTCTTC. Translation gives CAINPDRSSYNEQFF.

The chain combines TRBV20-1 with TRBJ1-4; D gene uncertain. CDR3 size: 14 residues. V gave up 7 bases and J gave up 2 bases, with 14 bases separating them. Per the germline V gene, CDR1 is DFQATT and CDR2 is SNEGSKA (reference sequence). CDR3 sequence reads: CSVGSRATNEKLFF. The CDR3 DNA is TGCAGTGTGGGGTCTCGTGCGACTAATGAAAAACTGTTTTTT.

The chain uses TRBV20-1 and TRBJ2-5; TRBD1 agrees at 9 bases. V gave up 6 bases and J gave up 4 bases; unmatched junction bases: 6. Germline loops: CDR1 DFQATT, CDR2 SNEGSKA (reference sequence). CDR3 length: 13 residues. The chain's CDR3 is CSAGQGIIETQYF. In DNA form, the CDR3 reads TGCAGTGCGGGACAGGGAATTATAGAGACCCAGTACTTC.

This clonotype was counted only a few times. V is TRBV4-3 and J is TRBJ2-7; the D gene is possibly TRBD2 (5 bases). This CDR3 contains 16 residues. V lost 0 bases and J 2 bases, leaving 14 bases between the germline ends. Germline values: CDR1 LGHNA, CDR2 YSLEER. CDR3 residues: CASSQESGFNPYEQYF. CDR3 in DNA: TGCGCCAGCAGCCAAGAAAGCGGTTTTAACCCCTACGAGCAGTACTTC.